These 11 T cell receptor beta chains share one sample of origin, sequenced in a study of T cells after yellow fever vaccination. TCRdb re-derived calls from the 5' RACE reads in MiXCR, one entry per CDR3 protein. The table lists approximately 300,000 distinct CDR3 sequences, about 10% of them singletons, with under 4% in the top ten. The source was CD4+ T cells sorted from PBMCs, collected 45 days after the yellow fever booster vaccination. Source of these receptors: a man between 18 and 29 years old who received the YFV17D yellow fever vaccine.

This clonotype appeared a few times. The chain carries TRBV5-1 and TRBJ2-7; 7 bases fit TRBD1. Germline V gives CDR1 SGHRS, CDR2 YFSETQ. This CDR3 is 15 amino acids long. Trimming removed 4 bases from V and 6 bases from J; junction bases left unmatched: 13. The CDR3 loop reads CASSLRGGRLVEQYF. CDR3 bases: TGCGCCAGCAGCCTCCGAGGGGGCCGCCTAGTCGAGCAGTACTTC.

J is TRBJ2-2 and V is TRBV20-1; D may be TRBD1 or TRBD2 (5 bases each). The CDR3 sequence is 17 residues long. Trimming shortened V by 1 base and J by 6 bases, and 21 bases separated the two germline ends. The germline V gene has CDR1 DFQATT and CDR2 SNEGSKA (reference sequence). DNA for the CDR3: TGCAGTGCTAGAGTCCGCCTGAGGGTAACAGGCGCCGGGGAGCTGTTTTTT. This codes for CSARVRLRVTGAGELFF.

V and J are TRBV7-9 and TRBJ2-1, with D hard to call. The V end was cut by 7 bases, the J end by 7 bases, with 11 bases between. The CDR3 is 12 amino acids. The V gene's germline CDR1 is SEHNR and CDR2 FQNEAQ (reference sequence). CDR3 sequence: CASIPEWNEQFF. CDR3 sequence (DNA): TGTGCCAGCATCCCGGAGTGGAATGAGCAGTTCTTC. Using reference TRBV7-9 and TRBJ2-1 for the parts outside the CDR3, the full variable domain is DTGVSQNPRHKITKRGQNVTFRCDPISEHNRLYWYRQTLGQGPEFLTYFQNEAQLEKSRLLSDRFSAERPKGSFSTLEIQRTEQGDSAMYLCASIPEWNEQFFGPGTRLTVL.

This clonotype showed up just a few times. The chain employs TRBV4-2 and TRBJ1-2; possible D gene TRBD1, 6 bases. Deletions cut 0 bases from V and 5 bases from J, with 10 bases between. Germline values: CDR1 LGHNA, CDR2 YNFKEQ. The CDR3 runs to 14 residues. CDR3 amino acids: CASSQDLQGYGYTF. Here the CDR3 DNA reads TGTGCCAGCAGCCAAGATCTGCAGGGGTATGGCTACACCTTC.

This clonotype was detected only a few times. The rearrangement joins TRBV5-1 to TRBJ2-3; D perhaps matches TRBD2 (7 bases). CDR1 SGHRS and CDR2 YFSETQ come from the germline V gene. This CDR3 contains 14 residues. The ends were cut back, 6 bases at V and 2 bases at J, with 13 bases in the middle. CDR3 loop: CASIGGAITDTQYF. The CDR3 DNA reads TGCGCCAGCATAGGGGGGGCCATCACAGATACGCAGTATTTT.

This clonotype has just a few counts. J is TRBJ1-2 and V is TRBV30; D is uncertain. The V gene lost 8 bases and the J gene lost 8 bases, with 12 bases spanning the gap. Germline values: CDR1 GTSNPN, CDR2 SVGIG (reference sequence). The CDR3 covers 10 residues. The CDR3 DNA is TGTGCCGCCCTCGAACCCGGCTACACCTTC. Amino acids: CAALEPGYTF. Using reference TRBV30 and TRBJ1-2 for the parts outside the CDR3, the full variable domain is SQTIHQWPATLVQPVGSPLSLECTVEGTSNPNLYWYRQAAGRGLQLLFYSVGIGQISSEVPQNLSASRPQDRQFILSSKKLLLSDSGFYLCAALEPGYTFGSGTRLTVV.

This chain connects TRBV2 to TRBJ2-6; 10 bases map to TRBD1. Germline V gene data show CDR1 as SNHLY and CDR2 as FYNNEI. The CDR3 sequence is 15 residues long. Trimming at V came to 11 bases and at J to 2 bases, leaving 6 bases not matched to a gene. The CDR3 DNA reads TGTGCCTGCCGGGACAGGGGAACTGGGGCCAACGTCCTGACTTTC. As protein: CACRDRGTGANVLTF.

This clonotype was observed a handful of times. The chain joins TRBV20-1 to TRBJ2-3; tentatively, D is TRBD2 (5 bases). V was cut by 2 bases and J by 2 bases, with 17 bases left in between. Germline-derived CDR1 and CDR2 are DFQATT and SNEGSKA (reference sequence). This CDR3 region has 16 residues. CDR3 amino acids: CSARSLDGIYTDTQYF. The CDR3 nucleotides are TGCAGTGCTAGATCCCTCGACGGGATATACACAGATACGCAGTATTTT.

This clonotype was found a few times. The CDR3 spells CASSPRDGYTGELFF. The CDR3, as DNA: TGTGCCAGCAGCCCCCGGGACGGGTACACCGGGGAGCTGTTTTTT. The J gene is TRBJ2-2, the V gene TRBV5-6; D may correspond to TRBD1 or TRBD2 (5 bases each). V lost 4 bases and J lost 3, with 13 bases in between. The CDR3 runs 15 residues. CDR1 and CDR2 from the germline V gene are SGHDT and YYEEEE.

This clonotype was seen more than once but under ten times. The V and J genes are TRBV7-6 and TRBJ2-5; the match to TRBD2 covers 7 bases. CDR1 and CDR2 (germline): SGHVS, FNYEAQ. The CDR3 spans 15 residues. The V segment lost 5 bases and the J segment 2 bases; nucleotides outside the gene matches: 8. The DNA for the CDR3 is TGTGCCAGCAGCGATCGGTTCGGGGGGCAAGAGACCCAGTACTTC. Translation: CASSDRFGGQETQYF.

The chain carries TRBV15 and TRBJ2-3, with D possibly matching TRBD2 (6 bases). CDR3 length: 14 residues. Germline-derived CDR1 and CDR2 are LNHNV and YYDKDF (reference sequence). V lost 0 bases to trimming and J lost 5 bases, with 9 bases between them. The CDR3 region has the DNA TGTGCCACCAGCAGAGATTTAGCGGAAGATACGCAGTATTTT. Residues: CATSRDLAEDTQYF.